The sequence of this T cell receptor (beta chain) was determined in a study of T cell responses to AZD1222 COVID-19 vaccine. Overall study findings and caveats: As reported, nearly half of all spike-specific TCRs target variant regions that are unmutated. AZD1222 recipients seropositive at baseline numbered only five to seven.

Concerning this clone: Its antigen is not known.

TCRdb keeps only in-frame clones here, not all; method: immunoSEQ multiplex PCR. Altogether around 140,000 clones are present, 92% being singletons, with the ten largest covering 3% to 4%. V gave up 7 bases and J gave up 9 bases; unmatched junction bases: 11. The CDR3 totals 14 residues. Germline loops: CDR1 LNHDA, CDR2 SQIVND (reference sequence). The sequence derives from an adult who received the AZD1222 COVID-19 vaccine. The chain combines TRBV19 with TRBJ2-1; 8 bases are a match to TRBD1. The source material was peripheral blood, sampled 28 days after the second AZD1222 dose. CDR3 protein: CASTNPGGLSEQFF. CDR3 nucleotide sequence: TGTGCCAGTACCAATCCAGGGGGCCTATCTGAGCAGTTCTTC.